The entry that follows covers one T cell receptor (beta chain) sequence. The target antigen is unknown. This record belongs to a study of T cell clonotyping in hematopoietic cell transplantation. Looking at the study overall: Pretransplant recipient samples were taken after cytoreduction.

Findings of the study overall: Few recipient clonotypes overlapped donors; over 95% were de novo at given depth. Pathologically expanded recipient clonotypes increased progressively from day 30 to day 180 as diversity fell. Broader posttransplant TCR repertoire diversity was predicted by graft donor and pretransplant recipient Inverse Simpson Index values.

Method: immunoSEQ multiplex PCR; TCRdb's copy keeps in-frame clones and lacks some. This table holds 65,000 to 80,000 clones, around 96% found once. The CDR3 totals 17 residues. Germline V gene lookup returns CDR1 MDHEN and CDR2 SYDVKM. Trimming cost V 5 bases and J 3 bases, with 22 bases left between them. The sample's time point: recipient sample about 28 days before transplant, after cytoreduction. The chain combines TRBV28 with TRBJ2-5, with D perhaps TRBD2 (6 bases). Sequences were derived from peripheral blood mononuclear cells, sampled before stem cell transplant. This TCR derives from a woman in her 50s with acute myeloid leukemia. Some clones in this sample may be carry-over from other donors' samples. CDR3 in amino acids: CASSPLRGGPTKETQYF. The CDR3 nucleotides are TGTGCCAGCAGTCCCCTAAGGGGAGGCCCAACAAAAGAGACCCAGTACTTC.